This T cell receptor (beta chain) was identified in a study of T cell responses to AZD1222 COVID-19 vaccine. Whole-study findings and limits: Clonal diversity was possibly underestimated, and the donors were mostly white British, with more females. Baseline seropositives among AZD1222 recipients totaled only six or seven. No repertoire was sampled before or during the peak T cell response, only after it.

To note about this clone: As yet, its antigen is unknown.

Sequencing used immunoSEQ multiplex PCR; TCRdb keeps in-frame clones, though not all of them. The sample has 70,000 to 90,000 clones; 89% are singletons. Trimming pared 4 bases from V and 3 bases from J, leaving 16 bases between. The CDR3 is made up of 15 amino acids. Germline CDR1 SGHRS, CDR2 YFSETQ. Specimen: peripheral blood, collected on day 0 of AZD1222 vaccination. The chain carries TRBV5-1 and TRBJ1-1; D is perhaps TRBD1 (6 bases). The TCR originated in an adult in good health. The CDR3 coding sequence is TGCGCCAGCAGCCATCCCGGCGGGGGGCACACTGAAGCTTTCTTT. Translated: CASSHPGGGHTEAFF.